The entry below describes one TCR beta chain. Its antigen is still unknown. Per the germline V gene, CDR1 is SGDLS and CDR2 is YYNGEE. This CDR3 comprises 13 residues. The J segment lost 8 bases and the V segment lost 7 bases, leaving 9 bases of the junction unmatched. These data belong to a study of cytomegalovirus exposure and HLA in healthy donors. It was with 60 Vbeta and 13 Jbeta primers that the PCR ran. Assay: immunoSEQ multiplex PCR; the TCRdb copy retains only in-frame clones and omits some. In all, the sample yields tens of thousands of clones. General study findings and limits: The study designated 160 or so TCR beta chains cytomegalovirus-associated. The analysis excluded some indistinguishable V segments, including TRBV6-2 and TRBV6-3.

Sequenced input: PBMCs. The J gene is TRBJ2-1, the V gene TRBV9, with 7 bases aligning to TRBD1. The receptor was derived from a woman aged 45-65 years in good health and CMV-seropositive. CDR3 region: CASRQGIEDEQFF. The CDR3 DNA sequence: TGTGCCAGCCGACAGGGAATAGAGGATGAGCAGTTCTTC.